One sample yielded the 31 T cell receptor beta chains listed below, sequenced in a study of regulatory T cells in long-lasting Graves disease listed by TCRdb under 2021. What the time point label conveys for this sample: persistent/refractory GD, antithyroid drugs over 5 years with positive TRAb. For both TCR sequencing and RNA sequencing, RNA was extracted from PBMCs in TRIzol. Libraries were prepared through multiplex PCR. The reads were generated on an Illumina HiSeq 4000. CDR3 regions were amplified by Arm-PCR with iRepertoire HTBI primers to construct TCR beta libraries. TCRdb trimmed the raw reads at Q25, called clones with MiXCR and kept productive beta chains. Each entry merges the rows of one CDR3 protein and shows their most common DNA and genes. The sample data list more than 350,000 distinct CDR3 sequences, and about 21% of these were observed just once. The ten largest clones take up 14% of the sample.

The starting material was peripheral blood mononuclear cells (PBMCs), obtained when the disease was refractory, from a patient treated with antithyroid drugs. The receptors derive from a female donor with Graves disease.

This clonotype was detected many times. This chain connects TRBV10-3 to TRBJ1-2; D is uncertain. With 3 bases removed from V and 1 base from J, the gap between germline ends came to 3 bases. Germline V lookup: CDR1 ENHRY, CDR2 SYGVKD. This CDR3 contains 12 residues. The chain's CDR3 is CAISDSNYGYTF. CDR3 DNA: TGTGCCATCAGTGACAGTAACTATGGCTACACCTTC.

This clonotype appeared a few times. A far larger clone is only one base removed, so a read error is likely. For the CDR3, the DNA is TGTGCCAGCAGTTTTGGGACAGGGGGTAACTATGGCTACACCTTC. Its protein product is CASSFGTGGNYGYTF. The rearrangement links TRBV27 to TRBJ1-2, with TRBD1 identical over 11 bases. This CDR3 is 15 amino acids long. The J segment lost 1 base and the V segment lost 3 bases, leaving 1 base of the junction unmatched. Germline lookup yields CDR1 MNHEY and CDR2 SMNVEV (reference sequence).

This clonotype was observed many times. This sequence joins TRBV28 and TRBJ2-4, with TRBD1 as a possible D gene (6 bases). In germline, CDR1 is MDHEN, CDR2 SYDVKM. This CDR3 contains 15 residues. With 4 bases removed from V and 7 bases from J, the gap between germline ends came to 17 bases. The DNA for the CDR3 is TGTGCCAGCAGTTCCGAGCGTACAGGGTTTAACATTCAGTACTTC. Translated: CASSSERTGFNIQYF.

The chain employs TRBV4-1 and TRBJ1-1; D uncertain. The CDR3 loop spans 13 amino acids. With 4 bases removed from V and 0 bases from J, the gap between germline ends came to 6 bases. The V gene's germline CDR1 is MGHRA and CDR2 YSYEKL. CDR3 coding DNA: TGCGCCAGCAGCCGCAGTCTGAACACTGAAGCTTTCTTT. Translated: CASSRSLNTEAFF.

This clonotype was observed a handful of times. The rearrangement links TRBV12-3 or TRBV12-4 to TRBJ2-3; D uncertain. V lost 5 bases, J lost 0 bases, and 9 bases lay in between. The CDR3 runs to 14 residues. The DNA for the CDR3 is TGTGCCAGCAGTCGCGGTACTAGCACAGATACGCAGTATTTT. Translation: CASSRGTSTDTQYF.

This clonotype was seen a handful of times. This chain joins TRBV4-1 and TRBJ1-4; no reliable D call. The CDR3 is made up of 15 amino acids. V was pared by 0 bases and J by 8 bases, with 13 bases between. Germline CDR1 is MGHRA and CDR2 is YSYEKL. The CDR3 nucleotides are TGCGCCAGCAGCCAAGAATGGGGAGGTAGCGAAAAACTGTTTTTT. Translating gives CASSQEWGGSEKLFF.

At least ten counts were recorded for this clonotype. V usage is TRBV20-1 and J usage is TRBJ2-5; a possible D gene is TRBD1 (6 bases). CDR3 length: 13 amino acids. CDR1 is DFQATT, CDR2 SNEGSKA, per germline (reference sequence). The V end was cut by 5 bases, the J end by 9 bases, with 19 bases between. This CDR3 is CSARDISRDAQYF. Written as DNA, the CDR3 is TGCAGTGCTCGGGACATCTCCCGGGATGCCCAGTACTTC.

In its sample, this clonotype was seen many times. This chain joins TRBV28 and TRBJ1-5; D gene unclear. The CDR3 spans 15 residues. V lost 3 bases and J lost 3, with 12 bases in between. Per germline, CDR1 MDHEN and CDR2 SYDVKM. The CDR3 sequence: CASSLIGGNNQPQHF. The CDR3, as DNA: TGTGCCAGCAGTTTGATAGGAGGTAACAATCAGCCCCAGCATTTT.

V is TRBV14 and J is TRBJ1-4; D unresolved. The CDR3 runs 13 residues. Per the germline V gene, CDR1 is SGHDN and CDR2 is FVKESK. The ends were cut back, 9 bases at V and 10 bases at J, with 18 bases in the middle. In DNA, the CDR3 is TGTGCCAGTAGCGTTTGGGCCGGGCGAAAACTGTTTTTT. It yields the protein CASSVWAGRKLFF. The variable domain in full, with the rest retrieved from reference TRBV14 and TRBJ1-4, is EAGVTQFPSHSVIEKGQTVTLRCDPISGHDNLYWYRRVMGKEIKFLLHFVKESKQDESGMPNNRFLAERTGGTYSTLKVQPAELEDSGVYFCASSVWAGRKLFFGSGTQLSVL.

Note on this clonotype: A much larger clonotype is one base distant, so this may be a read error. This chain uses TRBV6-1 with TRBJ1-1, with D possibly being TRBD1 (5 bases). Germline assignment: CDR1 MNHNS and CDR2 SASEGT. V was trimmed by 10 bases and J by 2 bases, leaving 14 bases between them. The CDR3 has 13 amino acids. The CDR3 reads CATPRRGNTEAFF. CDR3 DNA: TGTGCCACCCCCAGAAGGGGAAACACTGAAGCTTTCTTT.

CDR3 region: CASSNRESGTDTQYF. CDR3 DNA: TGTGCCAGCAGTAACCGGGAGTCGGGCACAGATACGCAGTATTTT. This chain joins TRBV28 and TRBJ2-3, with TRBD2 as a possible D gene (6 bases). V lost 5 bases and J 1 base, leaving 13 bases between the germline ends. Germline-derived CDR1 and CDR2 are MDHEN and SYDVKM. The CDR3 consists of 15 residues. Looking up the rest from reference TRBV28 and TRBJ2-3 gives the full variable domain: DVKVTQSSRYLVKRTGEKVFLECVQDMDHENMFWYRQDPGLGLRLIYFSYDVKMKEKGDIPEGYSVSREKKERFSLILESASTNQTSMYLCASSNRESGTDTQYFGPGTRLTVL.

V and J are TRBV20-1 and TRBJ1-2; D remains unclear. The germline V gene encodes CDR1 DFQATT and CDR2 SNEGSKA (reference sequence). The CDR3 is 15 amino acids. Trimming removed 3 bases from V and 1 base from J, with 15 bases in between. The CDR3 nucleotides are TGCAGTGCTAGCCCATATTGGATTTTTAACTATGGCTACACCTTC. As protein: CSASPYWIFNYGYTF.

The J gene is TRBJ2-7, the V gene TRBV30; 9 bases match TRBD1. V shed 5 bases and J 5 bases; nucleotides not matched to a gene: 4. This CDR3 region has 12 residues. The germline V gene encodes CDR1 GTSNPN and CDR2 SVGIG (reference sequence). The CDR3 bases are TGTGCCTGGGGACAGGGGAGAAACGAGCAGTACTTC. Translation: CAWGQGRNEQYF.

The chain employs TRBV5-6 and TRBJ2-4, with TRBD1 matching over 9 bases. Germline CDR1 SGHDT, CDR2 YYEEEE. This CDR3 spans 16 amino acids. V was clipped by 0 bases and J by 9 bases; unmatched bases: 10. The DNA for the CDR3 is TGTGCCAGCAGCTTGGCCTCGACAGGGGGTTCGGTCATTCAGTACTTC. It specifies CASSLASTGGSVIQYF.

This clonotype was picked up a small number of times. V gene TRBV5-1 combines with J gene TRBJ2-7; D perhaps matches TRBD2 (5 bases). This CDR3 is 14 amino acids long. V lost 4 bases and J 2 bases, leaving 13 bases between the germline ends. Germline CDR1 reads SGHRS; CDR2 reads YFSETQ. As DNA, the CDR3 is TGCGCCAGCAGCCCGGCGGGTCACACCTACGAGCAGTACTTC. The encoded protein is CASSPAGHTYEQYF.

This clonotype was observed many times. The chain has TRBV28 and TRBJ1-6; 7 bases align to TRBD1. Trimming cost V 1 base and J 7 bases; bases outside gene matches: 4. The CDR3 spans 15 residues. Germline V gene data show CDR1 as MDHEN and CDR2 as SYDVKM. This chain's CDR3 is CASSLSQGGNSPLHF. CDR3 DNA: TGTGCCAGCAGTTTATCCCAGGGGGGAAATTCACCCCTCCACTTT.

The rearrangement links TRBV28 to TRBJ2-1; D is perhaps TRBD2 (6 bases). Germline-derived CDR1 and CDR2 are MDHEN and SYDVKM. This CDR3 has 16 residues. With 2 bases removed from V and 2 bases from J, the gap between germline ends came to 13 bases. In nucleotides, the CDR3 is TGTGCCAGCAGTTTAGTAGCTAGCGCTACCTACAATGAGCAGTTCTTC. As protein: CASSLVASATYNEQFF.

V and J are TRBV5-1 and TRBJ1-4; D might be TRBD1 (5 bases). Germline values: CDR1 SGHRS, CDR2 YFSETQ. This CDR3 spans 18 amino acids. The V end was cut by 4 bases, the J end by 2 bases, with 21 bases between. CDR3 sequence: CASSATRDGGVTNEKLFF. DNA for the CDR3: TGCGCCAGCAGCGCCACCCGGGACGGAGGGGTCACTAATGAAAAACTGTTTTTT. The full variable domain, its missing parts supplied by reference TRBV5-1 and TRBJ1-4, is KAGVTQTPRYLIKTRGQQVTLSCSPISGHRSVSWYQQTPGQGLQFLFEYFSETQRNKGNFPGRFSGRQFSNSRSEMNVSTLELGDSALYLCASSATRDGGVTNEKLFFGSGTQLSVL.

This chain uses TRBV20-1 with TRBJ2-7, with 12 bases lining up with TRBD1. The CDR3 totals 14 residues. Germline assignment: CDR1 DFQATT and CDR2 SNEGSKA (reference sequence). V shed 6 bases, J shed 6 bases, and the junction held 9 bases outside the gene matches. CDR3 protein: CSARPGTGGAEQYF. DNA for the CDR3: TGCAGTGCCAGGCCCGGGACAGGGGGCGCCGAGCAGTACTTC.

This clonotype was picked up many times. The chain carries TRBV12-3 or TRBV12-4 and TRBJ2-5, with D unclear. The CDR3 contains 13 residues. V lost 4 bases and J lost 3, with 9 bases in between. The chain's CDR3 is CASSSGGEETQYF. In DNA form, the CDR3 reads TGTGCCAGCAGTTCAGGTGGGGAAGAGACCCAGTACTTC.

This clonotype came up many times. The chain employs TRBV20-1 and TRBJ2-5; D gene ambiguous. Per the germline V gene, CDR1 is DFQATT and CDR2 is SNEGSKA (reference sequence). The length of the CDR3 is 14 residues. The germline V and J ends were trimmed by 4 bases and 2 bases, with 14 bases remaining between them. In DNA, the CDR3 is TGCAGTGCTATCCAGCCGCTAATTCAAGAGACCCAGTACTTC. Its translation: CSAIQPLIQETQYF.

This clonotype was counted a single time. The gene calls are TRBV13 and TRBJ2-7; the D is unclear. V lost 0 bases and J 3 bases, leaving 12 bases between the germline ends. Germline lookup yields CDR1 PRHDT and CDR2 FYEKMQ (reference sequence). The CDR3 sequence is 15 residues long. The CDR3 sequence: CASSLGQRRVYEQYF. The CDR3, as DNA: TGTGCCAGCAGCTTAGGACAGCGAAGGGTCTACGAGCAGTACTTC.

The J gene is TRBJ1-2, the V gene TRBV9; D gene unclear. V dropped 0 bases and J dropped 6 bases, with 15 bases sitting between them. The CDR3 consists of 15 residues. Germline-derived CDR1 and CDR2 are SGDLS and YYNGEE. The CDR3 sequence: CASSVESLGIHGYTF. CDR3 DNA sequence: TGTGCCAGCAGCGTAGAATCACTAGGAATCCATGGCTACACCTTC.

This clonotype was recorded many times. This chain joins TRBV28 and TRBJ2-7; D remains ambiguous. Germline V gene sequence: CDR1 MDHEN, CDR2 SYDVKM. The CDR3 is 12 residues long. Trimming shortened V by 1 base and J by 2 bases, and 3 bases separated the two germline ends. CDR3 DNA sequence: TGTGCCAGCAGTTTATACCCCTACGAGCAGTACTTC. It yields the protein CASSLYPYEQYF.

This clonotype was picked up one time. The chain uses TRBV5-1 and TRBJ2-1, with 7 positions matching TRBD1. This CDR3 comprises 14 residues. CDR1 is SGHRS, CDR2 YFSETQ, per germline. With 4 bases clipped from V and 6 bases from J, the junction kept 7 bases outside the gene matches. The CDR3 DNA is TGCGCCAGCAGCGTACCACAGGGGCGCAATGAGCAGTTCTTC. It yields the protein CASSVPQGRNEQFF.

V is TRBV10-3 and J is TRBJ2-5, with 8 nucleotides matching TRBD1. The J call may be in error: the DNA end matches TRBJ2-7 better. The CDR3 sequence is 15 residues long. The germline CDR1 and CDR2 sequences are ENHRY and SYGVKD. CDR3 protein: CAITSDPTGGYEQYF. The DNA of the CDR3 is TGTGCCATCACTTCCGACCCTACAGGGGGCTACGAGCAGTACTTC.

V and J are TRBV27 and TRBJ2-7; 12 bases align to TRBD2. V trimming: 4 bases; J trimming: 2 bases; junction bases outside the gene matches: 6. Germline V lookup: CDR1 MNHEY, CDR2 SMNVEV (reference sequence). The CDR3 sequence is 16 residues long. CDR3 nucleotides: TGTGCCAGCAGTTCGCCCCGGACTAGCGGGACCTACGAGCAGTACTTC. It specifies CASSSPRTSGTYEQYF.

Ten or more counts support this clonotype. In DNA, the CDR3 is TGTGCCAGCAGTTTCGGGCAGAATGAAGCTTTCTTT. Its protein is CASSFGQNEAFF. V gene TRBV12-3 or TRBV12-4 combines with J gene TRBJ1-1; D remains ambiguous. This CDR3 spans 12 amino acids. Deletions cut 3 bases from V and 7 bases from J, with 9 bases between.

In this sample, this clonotype turned up many times. The V call is TRBV12-3 or TRBV12-4, the J call TRBJ2-2, with a tentative D call TRBD2 (5 bases). Between the trimmed V and J ends, which lost 4 bases and 0 bases, there was a span of 9 bases. The CDR3 totals 15 residues. The CDR3 DNA sequence: TGTGCCAGCAGTTCCGGGAACTCGAACACCGGGGAGCTGTTTTTT. Its translation is CASSSGNSNTGELFF.

The chain recombines TRBV20-1 with TRBJ1-2; tentative D call: TRBD1 (6 bases). Germline CDR1 and CDR2: DFQATT and SNEGSKA (reference sequence). Between the trimmed V and J ends, which lost 5 bases and 4 bases, there was a span of 11 bases. This CDR3 has 12 amino acids. The CDR3 DNA sequence: TGCAGTGCTTGGACAGCCCTCTATGGCTACACCTTC. Its translation is CSAWTALYGYTF.

This rearrangement joins TRBV5-1 to TRBJ1-1; possibly TRBD1 for D (6 bases). CDR3 size: 15 residues. V was pared by 0 bases and J by 1 base, with 10 bases between. Germline CDR1 SGHRS, CDR2 YFSETQ. CDR3 sequence reads: CASSLVGTTNTEAFF. The DNA of the CDR3 is TGCGCCAGCAGCTTGGTTGGGACAACGAACACTGAAGCTTTCTTT.